The clone carrying this T cell receptor beta chain has a handful of counts. Its specificity is not known. Germline CDR1 MDHEN, CDR2 SYDVKM. The CDR3 sequence is 14 residues long. With 3 bases removed from V and 5 bases from J, the gap between germline ends came to 13 bases. This specimen comes from a study of OX40 agonist ivuxolimab in advanced cancers. Study overall: The mean age was approximately 56 years, ranging from about 20 to 85, with less than 90% of participants male.

Produced via immunoSEQ multiplex PCR; TCRdb's table is partial and in-frame only. The sample lists about 32,000 clones; more than 80% were seen once. General study results and limits: There were, on average, more expanded clones in CD8+ T cells than in CD4+. Undetermined was the antigen specificity of the expanded peripheral T cells. With doses of 0.1 to 3.0 mg/kg, CD4+ and CD8+ blood T cells had undergone clonal expansion by week 6.

The chain is built from TRBV28 and TRBJ2-5; D is possibly TRBD1 or TRBD2 (5 bases each). The source material was CD4+ or CD8+ T cells sorted from blood, sampled in a trial of the OX40 agonist ivuxolimab. The TCR originated in an adult with an advanced solid tumor such as melanoma, head and neck, liver or kidney cancer. The CDR3 DNA is TGTGCCAGCAGTTTTAGGGGAGTCGGCGAGACCCAGTACTTC. Protein sequence: CASSFRGVGETQYF.